These 29 T cell receptor beta chains came from one sample sequenced in a study of shared clonotypes between healthy human individuals. Only CD45RO-negative cells positively selected for CCR7 counted as naive CD8 cells, so terminally differentiated effector memory CD45RA+ cells were excluded. Assay: immunoSEQ multiplex PCR; the TCRdb copy retains only in-frame clones and omits some. The data show about 2.2 million clones, with about 94% seen just once and under 2% held by the top ten. The material sequenced was naive CD8+ T cells from PBMCs. These receptors were obtained from a man aged 18 to 35 in good health. Some clones in this sample may be carry-over from other donors' samples.

The chain has TRBV13 and TRBJ2-2; D not resolved. V lost 2 bases and J lost 1, with 5 bases in between. Germline CDR1 and CDR2: PRHDT and FYEKMQ (reference sequence). This CDR3 is 14 amino acids long. Written as DNA, the CDR3 is TGTGCCAGCAGCTTAAACCAGAACACCGGGGAGCTGTTTTTT. The encoded protein is CASSLNQNTGELFF.

For the CDR3, the DNA is TGTGCCAGCTCTGAGGTCCCACAGGATACGCAGTATTTT. Its protein is CASSEVPQDTQYF. The chain combines TRBV9 with TRBJ2-3, with D unclear. The CDR3 loop spans 13 amino acids. Germline CDR1 is SGDLS and CDR2 is YYNGEE. V was shortened by 7 bases and J by 6 bases, with 15 bases between the two germline ends.

The gene calls are TRBV4-1 and TRBJ1-4; no reliable D call. V was clipped by 2 bases and J by 7 bases, with 8 bases between them. From germline, CDR1 is MGHRA and CDR2 YSYEKL. There are 13 residues in the CDR3. This CDR3 is CASSQRRSEKLFF. In nucleotides, the CDR3 is TGCGCCAGCAGCCAAAGGAGAAGTGAAAAACTGTTTTTT.

The V call is TRBV5-4, the J call TRBJ2-1; 9 bases are a match to TRBD2. Germline V lookup: CDR1 SGHNT, CDR2 YYREEE (reference sequence). V trimming: 2 bases; J trimming: 6 bases; junction bases outside the gene matches: 3. CDR3 size: 14 residues. Written as DNA, the CDR3 is TGTGCCAGCAGCTTAAAGCGGGGGGTCAATGAGCAGTTCTTC. It yields the protein CASSLKRGVNEQFF.

This chain connects TRBV4-3 to TRBJ2-1, with 8 nucleotides matching TRBD2. The V gene end was trimmed by 1 base and the J gene end by 5 bases; junction bases not matched to a gene: 10. The CDR3 runs 17 residues. The V gene's germline CDR1 is LGHNA and CDR2 YSLEER. Here the CDR3 reads CASSQAHPGLVNNEQFF. For the CDR3, the DNA is TGCGCCAGCAGCCAAGCTCATCCGGGACTAGTAAACAATGAGCAGTTCTTC.

The chain has TRBV4-2 and TRBJ2-7, with TRBD2 matching over 11 bases. Losses at the gene ends were 4 bases for V and 3 bases for J; bases not matched to a gene: 5. Per germline, CDR1 LGHNA and CDR2 YNFKEQ. The CDR3 consists of 15 residues. This chain's CDR3 is CASSPLAGVYYEQYF. The CDR3 DNA reads TGTGCCAGCAGCCCACTAGCGGGAGTTTACTACGAGCAGTACTTC.

V is TRBV27 and J is TRBJ2-7; 9 nucleotides line up with TRBD2. Germline V gene data show CDR1 as MNHEY and CDR2 as SMNVEV (reference sequence). V gave up 2 bases and J gave up 5 bases; unmatched junction bases: 16. The CDR3 totals 18 residues. The CDR3 sequence is CASSLLAGAGGPVDEQYF. DNA of the CDR3: TGTGCCAGCAGTTTACTTGCGGGTGCGGGAGGGCCCGTAGACGAGCAGTACTTC.

The rearrangement links TRBV15 to TRBJ2-1; D is possibly TRBD2 (6 bases). The V end lost 3 bases, the J end lost 5 bases, and 11 bases lay between the germline ends. In germline, CDR1 is LNHNV, CDR2 YYDKDF (reference sequence). The CDR3 consists of 14 residues. This CDR3 reads CATSSGSFNNEQFF. CDR3 DNA: TGTGCCACCAGCAGCGGGAGTTTCAACAATGAGCAGTTCTTC.

This clone was seen once. The V gene is TRBV7-6, the J gene TRBJ2-1; TRBD2 aligns across 13 bases. The CDR3 contains 17 residues. Germline CDR1 and CDR2: SGHVS and FNYEAQ. The V and J ends lost 5 bases and 4 bases, in that order; junction bases with no gene match: 8. The CDR3 protein is CASSRRTSGRSYNEQFF. The CDR3 DNA reads as TGTGCCAGCAGCCGGCGGACTAGCGGGAGATCATACAATGAGCAGTTCTTC.

The gene calls are TRBV19 and TRBJ2-7; D possibly matches TRBD1 or TRBD2 (6 bases each). Trimming shortened V by 11 bases and J by 10 bases, and 33 bases separated the two germline ends. Germline V lookup: CDR1 LNHDA, CDR2 SQIVND (reference sequence). The CDR3 has 16 amino acids. DNA for the CDR3: TGTGCCTCATTGGGGACGGGGGCAGGTCCCCGTTTAAGTCAGTACTTC. It encodes CASLGTGAGPRLSQYF. The complete variable domain, with remaining parts taken from reference TRBV19 and TRBJ2-7, reads DGGITQSPKYLFRKEGQNVTLSCEQNLNHDAMYWYRQDPGQGLRLIYYSQIVNDFQKGDIAEGYSVSREKKESFPLTVTSAQKNPTAFYLCASLGTGAGPRLSQYFGPGTRLTVT.

The V call is TRBV19, the J call TRBJ1-5; D is unclear. This CDR3 region has 16 residues. Per the germline V gene, CDR1 is LNHDA and CDR2 is SQIVND (reference sequence). V gave up 6 bases and J gave up 0 bases, with 15 bases separating them. The CDR3 here is CASSLNRHASNQPQHF. The CDR3 bases are TGTGCCAGTAGCCTAAACCGCCACGCTAGCAATCAGCCCCAGCATTTT. Combining the CDR3 with reference TRBV19 and TRBJ1-5 gives the whole variable domain DGGITQSPKYLFRKEGQNVTLSCEQNLNHDAMYWYRQDPGQGLRLIYYSQIVNDFQKGDIAEGYSVSREKKESFPLTVTSAQKNPTAFYLCASSLNRHASNQPQHFGDGTRLSIL.

The chain employs TRBV28 and TRBJ1-5, with TRBD1 matching over 9 bases. Germline V gene lookup returns CDR1 MDHEN and CDR2 SYDVKM. J lost 5 bases, V lost 5 bases, and 7 bases had no gene match. The CDR3 length is 15 residues. The CDR3 sequence is CASSITGGGHQPQHF. For the CDR3, the DNA is TGTGCCAGCAGTATAACAGGGGGCGGGCATCAGCCCCAGCATTTT.

This clone has a handful of counts. V is TRBV29-1 and J is TRBJ1-5; D is possibly TRBD1 (5 bases). The CDR3 runs 14 residues. Germline-derived CDR1 and CDR2 are SQVTM and ANQGSEA. V lost 1 base to trimming and J lost 3 bases, with 10 bases between them. CDR3 sequence reads: CSVEGDGANQPQHF. The CDR3 bases are TGCAGCGTTGAAGGGGACGGGGCCAATCAGCCCCAGCATTTT.

The chain employs TRBV6-1 and TRBJ2-1; D gene unclear. Germline V gene sequence: CDR1 MNHNS, CDR2 SASEGT. This CDR3 comprises 12 residues. With 8 bases removed from V and 10 bases from J, the gap between germline ends came to 15 bases. CDR3 sequence (DNA): TGTGCCAGCCTCGGCTCCCTGTCGGAGCAGTTCTTC. It encodes CASLGSLSEQFF.

V gene TRBV2 combines with J gene TRBJ2-3; 7 bases agree with TRBD1. In germline, CDR1 is SNHLY, CDR2 FYNNEI. CDR3 length equals 17 residues. V gave up 8 bases and J gave up 2 bases; unmatched junction bases: 16. This CDR3 is CASFSPTVTGATDTQYF. CDR3 bases: TGTGCCAGCTTCTCCCCTACAGTTACAGGGGCCACAGATACGCAGTATTTT.

The rearrangement joins TRBV4-1 to TRBJ1-2; D possibly corresponds to TRBD1 (5 bases). The germline gives CDR1 MGHRA, CDR2 YSYEKL. The CDR3 covers 16 residues. V lost 4 bases, J lost 5 bases, and 20 bases lay in between. The CDR3 DNA sequence: TGCGCCAGCAGCCTCGCGGGGACCCTTAGGGGATATGGCTACACCTTC. The encoded protein is CASSLAGTLRGYGYTF.

There are a few counts of this clone. This rearrangement joins TRBV9 to TRBJ1-1; D perhaps matches TRBD1 (6 bases). Germline assignment: CDR1 SGDLS and CDR2 YYNGEE. V shed 0 bases and J shed 0 bases, with 12 bases lying between them. CDR3 length equals 16 residues. The CDR3 loop reads CASSVVGHPLNTEAFF. The CDR3 DNA is TGTGCCAGCAGCGTAGTGGGACATCCCTTGAACACTGAAGCTTTCTTT.

The chain is built from TRBV27 and TRBJ1-1; possible D gene TRBD1, 6 bases. The CDR3 is made up of 16 amino acids. The V end was cut by 6 bases, the J end by 4 bases, with 21 bases between. Germline values: CDR1 MNHEY, CDR2 SMNVEV (reference sequence). This CDR3 reads CASRPLEMGGSTEAFF. DNA for the CDR3: TGTGCCAGCAGACCTTTGGAGATGGGGGGCAGCACTGAAGCTTTCTTT.

CDR3 nucleotides: TGTGCCAGCAGCGTAGGAGGTCGAGACTCTGGAAACACCATATATTTT. Translation gives CASSVGGRDSGNTIYF. The V gene is TRBV9, the J gene TRBJ1-3; D remains unclear. V was shortened by 0 bases and J by 0 bases, with 10 bases between the two germline ends. The germline gives CDR1 SGDLS, CDR2 YYNGEE. This CDR3 has 16 amino acids.

This chain uses TRBV29-1 with TRBJ2-2; no clear D. CDR3 length: 12 residues. Per the germline V gene, CDR1 is SQVTM and CDR2 is ANQGSEA. Trimming cost V 4 bases and J 6 bases, with 9 bases left between them. The CDR3 reads CSVAQFSGELFF. Here the CDR3 DNA reads TGCAGCGTTGCTCAGTTCTCCGGGGAGCTGTTTTTT.

This clone was found a few times. The rearrangement uses TRBV19 and TRBJ1-1; tentative D call: TRBD1 (5 bases). The germline V and J ends were trimmed by 8 bases and 1 base, with 8 bases remaining between them. There are 12 residues in the CDR3. CDR1 and CDR2 (germline): LNHDA, SQIVND (reference sequence). The CDR3, as DNA: TGTGCCAGTGGGGCAAAGAACACTGAAGCTTTCTTT. Translated, it gives CASGAKNTEAFF.

In the case of this clone: Other DNA sequences within the sample encode an identical CDR3. The V and J genes are TRBV11-2 and TRBJ2-7, with TRBD1 identical over 10 bases. Germline V gene data show CDR1 as SGHAT and CDR2 as FQNNGV. V was clipped by 3 bases and J by 3 bases; unmatched bases: 2. The CDR3 consists of 14 residues. The CDR3 coding sequence is TGTGCCAGCAGCTTGGGACAGGGGCTCTACGAGCAGTACTTC. As protein: CASSLGQGLYEQYF.

The chain couples TRBV4-3 to TRBJ2-5; unclear D gene. The length of the CDR3 is 16 residues. Germline V gene lookup returns CDR1 LGHNA and CDR2 YSLEER. V lost 1 base and J lost 5, with 17 bases in between. The CDR3 region is CASSQAARWIGETQYF. In DNA, the CDR3 is TGCGCCAGCAGCCAAGCGGCCCGATGGATAGGGGAGACCCAGTACTTC.

The CDR3: CSVETRERVSYNEQFF. CDR3 coding DNA: TGCAGCGTTGAAACCCGGGAAAGAGTCTCCTACAATGAGCAGTTCTTC. The V and J genes are TRBV29-1 and TRBJ2-1, with D possibly being TRBD2 (5 bases). Trimming pared 2 bases from V and 0 bases from J, leaving 14 bases between. The CDR3 sequence is 16 residues long. Per germline, CDR1 SQVTM and CDR2 ANQGSEA.

V is TRBV27 and J is TRBJ2-3, with D possibly called TRBD1 or TRBD2 (5 bases each). V gave up 2 bases and J gave up 2 bases, with 20 bases separating them. Germline V gene lookup returns CDR1 MNHEY and CDR2 SMNVEV (reference sequence). CDR3 size: 18 residues. The CDR3 sequence: CASSLRSGPGTDTDTQYF. CDR3 in DNA: TGTGCCAGCAGTTTAAGGTCCGGCCCCGGGACGGACACAGATACGCAGTATTTT.

The chain has TRBV7-6 and TRBJ2-4; 14 bases align to TRBD2. Germline loops: CDR1 SGHVS, CDR2 FNYEAQ. The CDR3 contains 16 residues. Trimming cost V 6 bases and J 4 bases; bases outside gene matches: 5. CDR3 residues: CASSPGLAGGKNIQYF. The CDR3 DNA follows: TGTGCCAGCAGTCCAGGACTAGCGGGAGGTAAAAACATTCAGTACTTC.

The rearrangement links TRBV7-9 to TRBJ1-2; no firm D call. There are 14 residues in the CDR3. Germline-derived CDR1 and CDR2 are SEHNR and FQNEAQ (reference sequence). Between the trimmed V and J ends, which lost 6 bases and 4 bases, there was a span of 15 bases. CDR3 protein: CASRYGPDSYGYTF. For the CDR3, the DNA is TGTGCCAGCAGGTATGGGCCAGATTCCTATGGCTACACCTTC. The full variable domain, in which reference TRBV7-9 and TRBJ1-2 provide the parts outside the CDR3, is DTGVSQNPRHKITKRGQNVTFRCDPISEHNRLYWYRQTLGQGPEFLTYFQNEAQLEKSRLLSDRFSAERPKGSFSTLEIQRTEQGDSAMYLCASRYGPDSYGYTFGSGTRLTVV.

The J gene is TRBJ1-1, the V gene TRBV2; D uncertain. The V and J ends lost 11 bases and 0 bases respectively, with 10 bases between them. The germline CDR1 and CDR2 sequences are SNHLY and FYNNEI. This CDR3 region has 12 residues. CDR3: CAARSLNTEAFF. DNA of the CDR3: TGTGCCGCGAGGAGTTTGAACACTGAAGCTTTCTTT.

This clone was recorded a few times. Here the CDR3 reads CASSPMGQSFYGYTF. CDR3 nucleotide sequence: TGTGCCAGCAGTCCGATGGGGCAGTCATTCTATGGCTACACCTTC. V is TRBV27 and J is TRBJ1-2, with a weak D call TRBD1 (5 bases). V lost 5 bases and J 4 bases, leaving 17 bases between the germline ends. The CDR3 consists of 15 residues. Germline-derived CDR1 and CDR2 are MNHEY and SMNVEV (reference sequence).